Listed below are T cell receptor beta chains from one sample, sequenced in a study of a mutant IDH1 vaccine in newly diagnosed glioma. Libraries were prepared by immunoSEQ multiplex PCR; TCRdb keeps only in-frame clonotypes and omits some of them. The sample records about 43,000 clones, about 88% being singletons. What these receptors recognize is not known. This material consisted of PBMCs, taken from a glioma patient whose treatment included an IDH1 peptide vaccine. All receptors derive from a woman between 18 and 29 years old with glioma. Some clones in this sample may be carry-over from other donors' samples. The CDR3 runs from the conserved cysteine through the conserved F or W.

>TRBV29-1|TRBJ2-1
CSVVLWESVRSGNEQFF
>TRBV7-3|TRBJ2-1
CASSPRFPSSYNEQFF
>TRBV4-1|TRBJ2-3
CASSQDIFTSTDTQYF
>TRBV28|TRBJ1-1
CASSFSGEAFF
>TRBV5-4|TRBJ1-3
CASSPPPGTVSGNTIYF
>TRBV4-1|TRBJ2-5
CASSQDSGGVETQYF
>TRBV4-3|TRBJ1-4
CASSQAWTGENEKLFF
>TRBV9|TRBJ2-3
CASSGGLATFTDTQYF
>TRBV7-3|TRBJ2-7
CASSLVPAGEQYF
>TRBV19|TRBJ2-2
CASSNRPTGELFF
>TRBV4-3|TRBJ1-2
CASSQDVEDNYGYTF
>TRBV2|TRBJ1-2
CASSEARTGDGYTF